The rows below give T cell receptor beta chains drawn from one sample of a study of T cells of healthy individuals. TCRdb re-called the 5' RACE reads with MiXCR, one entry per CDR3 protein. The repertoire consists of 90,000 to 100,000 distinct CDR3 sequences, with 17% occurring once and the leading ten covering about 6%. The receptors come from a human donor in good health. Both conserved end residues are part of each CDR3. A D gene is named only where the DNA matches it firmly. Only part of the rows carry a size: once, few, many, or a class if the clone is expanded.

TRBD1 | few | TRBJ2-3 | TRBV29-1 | CSATGGPDTQYF | TGCAGCGCGACAGGGGGCCCAGATACGCAGTATTTT
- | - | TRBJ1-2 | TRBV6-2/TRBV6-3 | CASYPRTANYGYTF | TGTGCCAGCTACCCCCGGACGGCTAACTATGGCTACACCTTC
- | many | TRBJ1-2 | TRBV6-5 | CARPEVLYGYTF | TGTGCCAGGCCTGAAGTGCTCTATGGCTACACCTTC
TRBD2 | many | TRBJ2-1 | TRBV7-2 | CASTSGIYNEQFF | TGTGCCAGCACAAGCGGGATTTATAATGAGCAGTTCTTC
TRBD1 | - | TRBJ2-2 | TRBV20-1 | CSARGHPRTGGYAGELFF | TGCAGTGCTAGAGGCCATCCCCGGACAGGGGGTTACGCCGGGGAGCTGTTTTTT
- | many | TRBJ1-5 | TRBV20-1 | CSARDRSNQPQHF | TGCAGTGCTAGAGATAGGAGCAATCAGCCCCAGCATTTT
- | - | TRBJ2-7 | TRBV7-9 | CASSLVGEQYF | TGTGCCAGCAGCTTAGTCGGGGAGCAGTACTTC
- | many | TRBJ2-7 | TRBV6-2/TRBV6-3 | CASSYSVVQGPYEQYF | TGTGCCAGCAGTTACTCGGTCGTCCAGGGACCCTACGAGCAGTACTTC
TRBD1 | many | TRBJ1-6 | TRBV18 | CASSETPTGTGDSPLHF | TGTGCCAGCTCAGAGACACCAACCGGGACAGGGGATTCACCCCTCCACTTT
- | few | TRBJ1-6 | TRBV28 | CASSGGSARGSPLHF | TGTGCCAGCAGTGGAGGGTCGGCTCGCGGTTCACCCCTCCACTTT
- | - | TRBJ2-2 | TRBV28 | CASSFRTPGPGELFF | TGTGCCAGCAGTTTTCGGACCCCCGGACCCGGGGAGCTGTTTTTT
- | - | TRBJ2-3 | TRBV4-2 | CASSQAKGGAPPSTDTQYF | TGTGCCAGCAGCCAAGCTAAGGGGGGGGCACCCCCTAGCACAGATACGCAGTATTTT
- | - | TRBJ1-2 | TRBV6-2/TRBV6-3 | CASSVTSGYGYTF | TGTGCCAGCAGTGTAACTTCAGGCTATGGCTACACCTTC
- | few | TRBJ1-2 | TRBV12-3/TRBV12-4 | CASSFARANYGYTF | TGTGCCAGCAGTTTCGCGCGGGCTAACTATGGCTACACCTTC
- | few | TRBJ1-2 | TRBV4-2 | CASSQGGGVDYGYTF | TGTGCCAGCAGCCAAGGTGGAGGGGTGGACTATGGCTACACCTTC
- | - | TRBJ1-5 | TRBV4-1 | CASSQEFTGREQPQHF | TGCGCCAGCAGCCAAGAATTTACAGGGCGAGAACAGCCCCAGCATTTT
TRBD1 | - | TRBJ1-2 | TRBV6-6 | CASSHRQDREAYGYTF | TGTGCCAGCAGTCATCGACAGGACAGGGAGGCCTATGGCTACACCTTC
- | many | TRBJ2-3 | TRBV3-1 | CASSLWGDTQYF | TGTGCCAGCAGCCTCTGGGGAGATACGCAGTATTTT
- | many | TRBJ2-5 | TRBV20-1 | CSARADLDRDWSTNQETQYF | TGCAGTGCTAGAGCCGACCTTGACAGGGACTGGTCAACAAACCAAGAGACCCAGTACTTC
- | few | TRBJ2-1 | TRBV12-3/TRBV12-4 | CASSYAGTEQFF | TGTGCCAGCAGTTATGCCGGGACTGAGCAGTTCTTC
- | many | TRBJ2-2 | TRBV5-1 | CASSLEGPNTGELFF | TGCGCCAGCAGCTTGGAGGGGCCGAACACCGGGGAGCTGTTTTTT
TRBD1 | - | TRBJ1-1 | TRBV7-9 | CASSWTGSGAFF | TGTGCCAGCAGCTGGACAGGTTCGGGAGCTTTCTTT
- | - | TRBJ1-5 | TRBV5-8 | CASSLEPDQPQHF | TGTGCCAGCAGCTTGGAGCCGGATCAGCCCCAGCATTTT
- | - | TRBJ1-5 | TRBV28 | CASSSVQGPQPQHF | TGTGCCAGCAGTTCTGTGCAGGGACCTCAGCCCCAGCATTTT
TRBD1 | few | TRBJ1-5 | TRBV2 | CASRPDRVGNQPQHF | TGTGCCAGCAGGCCCGACAGGGTCGGCAATCAGCCCCAGCATTTT
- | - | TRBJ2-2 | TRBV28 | CASSPPETGELFF | TGTGCCAGCAGTCCCCCAGAAACCGGGGAGCTGTTTTTT
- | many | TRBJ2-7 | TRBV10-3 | CAISESEVQYF | TGTGCCATCAGTGAGTCAGAGGTGCAGTACTTC
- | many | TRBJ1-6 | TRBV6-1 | CASIRTDTGSPLHF | TGTGCCAGCATCCGGACAGATACAGGGTCACCCCTCCACTTT
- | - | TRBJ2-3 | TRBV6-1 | CASSAGPWDTQYF | TGTGCCAGCAGTGCAGGGCCTTGGGATACGCAGTATTTT
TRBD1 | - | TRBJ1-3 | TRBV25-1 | CASSATGRGPVGNTIYF | TGTGCCAGCAGTGCCACAGGAAGGGGGCCAGTTGGAAACACCATATATTTT
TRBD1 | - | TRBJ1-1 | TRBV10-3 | CAISLTGGAGEAFF | TGTGCCATCAGTTTGACAGGGGGCGCAGGTGAAGCTTTCTTT
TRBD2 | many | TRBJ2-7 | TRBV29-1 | CSVEKAGGPYEQYF | TGCAGCGTTGAAAAAGCGGGAGGCCCCTACGAGCAGTACTTC
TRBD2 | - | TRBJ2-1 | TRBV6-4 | CASSEVSGDLNEQFF | TGTGCCAGCAGTGAGGTTAGCGGGGACCTAAATGAGCAGTTCTTC
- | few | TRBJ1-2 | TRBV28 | CASSTTGTATYGYTF | TGTGCCAGCAGTACAACCGGGACGGCTACATATGGCTACACCTTC
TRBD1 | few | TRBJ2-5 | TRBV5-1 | CASSWGQVQGTQYF | TGCGCCAGCAGTTGGGGACAGGTCCAGGGAACCCAGTACTTC
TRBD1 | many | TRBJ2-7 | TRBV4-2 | CASSQAQGQETYEQYF | TGTGCCAGCAGCCAGGCACAAGGACAGGAAACCTACGAGCAGTACTTC
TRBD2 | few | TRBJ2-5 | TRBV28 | CASTYSGVETQYF | TGTGCCAGCACCTATAGCGGGGTAGAGACCCAGTACTTC
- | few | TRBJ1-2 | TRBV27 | CASSSRFREYGYNF | TGTGCCAGCAGCTCCCGTTTCAGGGAGTATGGCTACAACTTC
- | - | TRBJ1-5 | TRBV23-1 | CASYHVAGNQPQHF | TGCGCCAGCTACCACGTCGCTGGCAATCAGCCCCAGCATTTT
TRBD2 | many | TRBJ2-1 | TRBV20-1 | CSARTSGGSVDNEQFF | TGCAGTGCTCGGACGAGCGGGGGCAGCGTCGACAATGAGCAGTTCTTC